This TCR beta chain derives from a study of chemoradiotherapy in HPV16-positive cancers. The CDR3 is made up of 16 amino acids. Trimming at V came to 8 bases and at J to 3 bases, leaving 5 bases not matched to a gene. Germline lookup yields CDR1 ENHRY and CDR2 SYGVKD. The assay was immunoSEQ multiplex PCR, and TCRdb's table has in-frame clones only and misses some. The sample lists 2,000 to 3,000 clones, 70% to 90% seen once, with just over 3% in the top ten. The TCR originated in a human donor with HPV-associated anogenital cancer. Sequenced here: tumor tissue, sampled from a patient who underwent chemoradiotherapy. The rearrangement uses TRBV10-3 and TRBJ2-2; 14 bases are a match to TRBD2. CDR3 bases: TGTGCCATCTACGGGACTAGCGGGAGTCACACCGGGGAGCTGTTTTTT. Its protein is CAIYGTSGSHTGELFF.